This entry lists 22 T cell receptor beta chains sequenced from one sample in a study of cytomegalovirus exposure and HLA in healthy donors. The PCR contained 60 Vbeta and 13 Jbeta primers. Some clones are missing from TCRdb's copy, which holds only in-frame ones; the method was immunoSEQ multiplex PCR. The sample has under 90,000 clones; the top ten hold roughly 7.4%. The sample comprised PBMCs. The receptors derive from a female donor in good health and CMV-seropositive.

The chain joins TRBV30 to TRBJ2-6; possibly TRBD1 for D (6 bases). The CDR3 spans 18 residues. CDR1 is GTSNPN, CDR2 SVGIG, per germline (reference sequence). Deletions cut 2 bases from V and 0 bases from J, with 17 bases between. The CDR3 spells CAWSTWTASRSGANVLTF. For the CDR3, the DNA is TGTGCCTGGAGTACATGGACAGCGTCCCGCTCTGGGGCCAACGTCCTGACTTTC.

This sequence joins TRBV5-6 and TRBJ1-3; 7 bases line up with TRBD1. Germline V gene data show CDR1 as SGHDT and CDR2 as YYEEEE. Trimming took 2 bases from V and 4 from J; bases not matched to a gene: 9. This CDR3 has 16 amino acids. CDR3 DNA sequence: TGTGCCAGCAGCTTTACTACAGGGGCTTACGGAAACACCATATATTTT. Translating it yields CASSFTTGAYGNTIYF.

The chain has TRBV19 and TRBJ1-5; TRBD1 aligns across 9 bases. Germline V gene data show CDR1 as LNHDA and CDR2 as SQIVND (reference sequence). After removal of 3 bases from V and 4 bases from J, the junction contained 7 bases not matched to a gene. CDR3 length: 16 residues. CDR3 DNA: TGTGCCAGTAGTATGCGAAGACAGGGGGGGAATCAGCCCCAGCATTTT. This gives the protein CASSMRRQGGNQPQHF.

This chain connects TRBV2 to TRBJ2-7; D might be TRBD2 (5 bases). CDR3 length: 14 residues. V lost 4 bases and J lost 9, with 19 bases in between. Germline V CDR1 and CDR2: SNHLY, FYNNEI. The CDR3 coding sequence is TGTGCCAGCAGTGTCGAGCCTGGAGCTCGGGGGCAGTACTTC. As protein: CASSVEPGARGQYF.

The chain combines TRBV18 with TRBJ1-1; no reliable D call. The CDR3 contains 15 residues. Germline lookup yields CDR1 KGHSH and CDR2 LQKENI. V was pared by 2 bases and J by 0 bases, with 10 bases between. In nucleotides, the CDR3 is TGTGCCAGCTCACCAGCCAGCGGCATGAACACTGAAGCTTTCTTT. Translation gives CASSPASGMNTEAFF.

The rearrangement joins TRBV5-5 to TRBJ1-5; perhaps TRBD1 as D (5 bases). Per the germline V gene, CDR1 is SGHKS and CDR2 is YYEKEE (reference sequence). CDR3 length: 16 amino acids. V shed 4 bases and J shed 3 bases, with 17 bases lying between them. For the CDR3, the DNA is TGTGCCAGCAGCCCCCTTCCCCGACAGTTCAATCAGCCCCAGCATTTT. Translating gives CASSPLPRQFNQPQHF.

The chain joins TRBV9 to TRBJ2-1, with D possibly TRBD1 on 5 matching bases. Germline-derived CDR1 and CDR2 are SGDLS and YYNGEE. Trimming took off 0 bases at V and 6 bases at J, with 10 bases between the two ends. The CDR3 length is 14 residues. The CDR3 DNA is TGTGCCAGCAGCGTAGAGCCAGGGATCAATGAGCAGTTCTTC. It specifies CASSVEPGINEQFF.

V gene TRBV2 combines with J gene TRBJ2-7; 8 bases agree with TRBD2. CDR3 length: 18 amino acids. V was clipped by 6 bases and J by 0 bases; unmatched bases: 16. Germline CDR1 is SNHLY and CDR2 is FYNNEI. The CDR3 sequence: CASRMSAGAKPSSYEQYF. The CDR3 bases are TGTGCCAGCAGGATGTCAGCGGGAGCCAAGCCTAGCTCCTACGAGCAGTACTTC.

V and J are TRBV5-6 and TRBJ2-6; D may be TRBD2 (6 bases). Germline-derived CDR1 and CDR2 are SGHDT and YYEEEE. This CDR3 region has 16 residues. V was cut by 3 bases and J by 0 bases, with 10 bases left in between. The CDR3 bases are TGTGCCAGCAGCTGGAGGGGCTTCTCTGGGGCCAACGTCCTGACTTTC. Translation: CASSWRGFSGANVLTF.

The rearrangement uses TRBV28 and TRBJ2-3, with 7 bases identical to TRBD2. From germline, CDR1 is MDHEN and CDR2 SYDVKM. This CDR3 is built from 12 residues. Trimming removed 5 bases from V and 9 bases from J; junction bases left unmatched: 5. DNA for the CDR3: TGTGCCAGCAGTCTCCCCGGGGGGACGCAGTATTTT. Protein sequence: CASSLPGGTQYF.

The V and J genes are TRBV29-1 and TRBJ1-1, with D possibly being TRBD1 (6 bases). Germline assignment: CDR1 SQVTM and CDR2 ANQGSEA. With 7 bases removed from V and 2 bases from J, the gap between germline ends came to 11 bases. The CDR3 has 12 amino acids. The CDR3 DNA follows: TGCAGCGGAGGACAGACTAACACTGAAGCTTTCTTT. Residues: CSGGQTNTEAFF.

This chain connects TRBV14 to TRBJ2-1; 7 bases are shared with TRBD2. Per germline, CDR1 SGHDN and CDR2 FVKESK. The CDR3 is made up of 19 amino acids. The junction had 13 bases not matched to a gene; V was cut back by 0 bases and J by 2 bases. CDR3 coding DNA: TGTGCCAGCAGCCAAGACGCCCCCGAGGAGCGGGGAACCTACAATGAGCAGTTCTTC. Residues: CASSQDAPEERGTYNEQFF.

V and J are TRBV13 and TRBJ2-5; 11 bases map to TRBD2. The V gene end was trimmed by 4 bases and the J gene end by 5 bases; junction bases not matched to a gene: 21. Germline V gene data show CDR1 as PRHDT and CDR2 as FYEKMQ (reference sequence). The length of the CDR3 is 20 residues. The chain's CDR3 is CASSSALAGGDPGFVETQYF. CDR3 nucleotide sequence: TGTGCCAGCAGCTCCGCCCTAGCGGGGGGCGATCCTGGGTTCGTGGAGACCCAGTACTTC.

The gene calls are TRBV27 and TRBJ2-1; 11 bases agree with TRBD2. CDR3 length equals 15 residues. Germline CDR1 MNHEY, CDR2 SMNVEV (reference sequence). The trim removed 4 bases at V and 4 bases at J, leaving 3 bases unmatched. The CDR3 is CASSSGTSGYNEQFF. CDR3 DNA: TGTGCCAGCAGTTCCGGGACTAGCGGTTACAATGAGCAGTTCTTC.

V usage is TRBV7-2 and J usage is TRBJ1-3; 7 nucleotides agree with TRBD1. After removal of 5 bases from V and 0 bases from J, the junction contained 4 bases not matched to a gene. The CDR3 runs to 15 residues. Germline lookup yields CDR1 SGHTA and CDR2 FQGNSA. The CDR3 loop is CASSKTGDSGNTIYF. As DNA, the CDR3 is TGTGCCAGCAGCAAAACAGGGGACTCTGGAAACACCATATATTTT.

The chain's CDR3 is CASSSPLGSYNSPLHF. CDR3 sequence (DNA): TGTGCCAGCAGTTCTCCCCTCGGTTCTTATAATTCACCCCTCCACTTT. The chain joins TRBV28 to TRBJ1-6; D is unresolved. Germline V gene lookup returns CDR1 MDHEN and CDR2 SYDVKM. Trimming took 4 bases from V and 4 from J, leaving 14 bases between them. CDR3 length: 16 residues.

The chain combines TRBV6-1 with TRBJ1-4, with a possible D match to TRBD1 (5 bases). CDR1 is MNHNS, CDR2 SASEGT, per germline. The CDR3 consists of 14 residues. The V end was cut by 1 base, the J end by 8 bases, with 11 bases between. The CDR3 nucleotides are TGTGCCAGCAGTGAAGTGCAGGGTTGGGAAAAACTGTTTTTT. It is translated as CASSEVQGWEKLFF.

The V gene is TRBV2, the J gene TRBJ2-7; the match to TRBD1 covers 9 bases. V was clipped by 6 bases and J by 6 bases; unmatched bases: 9. Germline CDR1 and CDR2: SNHLY and FYNNEI. CDR3 length: 14 amino acids. CDR3 residues: CASRTGTGTREQYF. Written as DNA, the CDR3 is TGTGCCAGCAGGACCGGGACAGGGACCCGCGAGCAGTACTTC.

V is TRBV5-1 and J is TRBJ2-7, with no clear D. The germline CDR1 and CDR2 sequences are SGHRS and YFSETQ. The V end was cut by 1 base, the J end by 6 bases, with 8 bases between. This CDR3 contains 12 residues. CDR3 bases: TGCGCCAGCAGCTTGTATCGCGGCGAGCAGTACTTC. Its translation is CASSLYRGEQYF.

The V and J genes are TRBV28 and TRBJ2-2, with a tentative D call TRBD1 (5 bases). The CDR3 has 15 amino acids. The V end lost 5 bases, the J end lost 3 bases, and 13 bases lay between the germline ends. The germline V gene encodes CDR1 MDHEN and CDR2 SYDVKM. The CDR3 spells CASSGMGPYTGELFF. CDR3 nucleotide sequence: TGTGCCAGCAGTGGCATGGGGCCGTACACCGGGGAGCTGTTTTTT.

The chain employs TRBV5-4 and TRBJ2-3, with TRBD1 identical over 7 bases. The CDR3 runs to 15 residues. CDR1 and CDR2 from the germline V gene are SGHNT and YYREEE (reference sequence). Unmatched junction bases numbered 9, after V lost 4 bases and J lost 4 bases. Here the CDR3 reads CASSPGGKDADTQYF. CDR3 nucleotide sequence: TGTGCCAGCAGCCCAGGGGGTAAAGACGCAGATACGCAGTATTTT.

The CDR3 DNA is TGTGCCAGCAGCTTACAGGGGGGTTACTACGAGCAGTACTTC. This translates into CASSLQGGYYEQYF. The V gene is TRBV7-6, the J gene TRBJ2-7; D might be TRBD1 (7 bases). Between the trimmed V and J ends, which lost 2 bases and 3 bases, there was a span of 11 bases. This CDR3 has 14 residues. CDR1 and CDR2 from the germline V gene are SGHVS and FNYEAQ.